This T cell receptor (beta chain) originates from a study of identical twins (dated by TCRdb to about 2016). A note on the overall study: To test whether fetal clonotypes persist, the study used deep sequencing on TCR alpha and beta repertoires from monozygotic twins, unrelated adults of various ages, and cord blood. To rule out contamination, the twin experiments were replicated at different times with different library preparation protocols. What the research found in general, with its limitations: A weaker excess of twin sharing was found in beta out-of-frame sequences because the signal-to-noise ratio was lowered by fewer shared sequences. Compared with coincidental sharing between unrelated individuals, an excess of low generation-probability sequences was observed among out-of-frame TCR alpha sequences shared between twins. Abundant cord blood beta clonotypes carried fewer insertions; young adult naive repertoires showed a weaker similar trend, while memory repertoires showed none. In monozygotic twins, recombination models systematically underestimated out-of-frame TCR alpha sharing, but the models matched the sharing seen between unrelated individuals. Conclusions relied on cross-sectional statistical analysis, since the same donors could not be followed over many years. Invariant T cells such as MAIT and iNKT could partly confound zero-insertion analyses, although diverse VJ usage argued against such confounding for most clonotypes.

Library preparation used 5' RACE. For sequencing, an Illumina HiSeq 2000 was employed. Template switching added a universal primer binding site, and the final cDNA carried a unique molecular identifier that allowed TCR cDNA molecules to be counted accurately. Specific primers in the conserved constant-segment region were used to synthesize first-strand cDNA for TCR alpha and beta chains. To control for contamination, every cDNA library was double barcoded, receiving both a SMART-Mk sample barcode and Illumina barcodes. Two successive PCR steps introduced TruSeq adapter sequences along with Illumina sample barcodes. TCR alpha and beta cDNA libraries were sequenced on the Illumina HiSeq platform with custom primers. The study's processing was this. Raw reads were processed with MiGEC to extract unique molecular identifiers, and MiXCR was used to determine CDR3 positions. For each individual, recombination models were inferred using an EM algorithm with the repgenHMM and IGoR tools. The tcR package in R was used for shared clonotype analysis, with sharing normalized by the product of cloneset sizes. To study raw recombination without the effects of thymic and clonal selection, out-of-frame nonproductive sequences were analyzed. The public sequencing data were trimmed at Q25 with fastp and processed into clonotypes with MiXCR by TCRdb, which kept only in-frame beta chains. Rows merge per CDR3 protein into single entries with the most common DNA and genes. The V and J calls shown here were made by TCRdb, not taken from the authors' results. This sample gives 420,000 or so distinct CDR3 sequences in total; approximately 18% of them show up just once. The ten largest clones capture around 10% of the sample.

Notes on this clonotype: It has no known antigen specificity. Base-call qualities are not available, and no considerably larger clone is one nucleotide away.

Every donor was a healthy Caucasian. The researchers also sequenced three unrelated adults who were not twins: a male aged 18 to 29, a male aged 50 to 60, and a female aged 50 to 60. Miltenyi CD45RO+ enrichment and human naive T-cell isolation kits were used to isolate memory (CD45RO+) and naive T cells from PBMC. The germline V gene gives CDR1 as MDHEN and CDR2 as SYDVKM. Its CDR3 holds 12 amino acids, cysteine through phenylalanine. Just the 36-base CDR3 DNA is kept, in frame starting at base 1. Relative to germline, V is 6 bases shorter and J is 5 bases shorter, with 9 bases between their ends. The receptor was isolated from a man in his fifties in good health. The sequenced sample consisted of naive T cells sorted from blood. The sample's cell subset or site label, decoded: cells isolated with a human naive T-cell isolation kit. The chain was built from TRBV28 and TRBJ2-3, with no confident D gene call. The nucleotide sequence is TGTGCCAGCAGCCCGGAAGGAGATACGCAGTATTTT. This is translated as CASSPEGDTQYF.